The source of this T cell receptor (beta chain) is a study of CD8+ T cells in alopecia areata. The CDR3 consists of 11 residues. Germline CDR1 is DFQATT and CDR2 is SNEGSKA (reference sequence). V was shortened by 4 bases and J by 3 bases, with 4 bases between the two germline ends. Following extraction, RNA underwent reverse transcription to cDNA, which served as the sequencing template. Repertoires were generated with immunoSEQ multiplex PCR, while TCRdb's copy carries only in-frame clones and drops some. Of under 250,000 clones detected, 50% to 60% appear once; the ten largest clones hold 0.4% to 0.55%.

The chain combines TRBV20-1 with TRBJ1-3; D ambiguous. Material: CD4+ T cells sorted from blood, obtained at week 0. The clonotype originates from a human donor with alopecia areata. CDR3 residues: CSAIYGNTIYF. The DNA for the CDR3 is TGCAGTGCTATTTATGGAAACACCATATATTTT.